Each of the 12 T cell receptor beta chains below was sequenced from the same sample in a study of T cell clonality in common variable immunodeficiency. Clones were sequenced by immunoSEQ multiplex PCR, and TCRdb holds only the in-frame ones, with some missing. The sample contains tens of thousands of clones, none occurring once; about 2.2% lies in the top ten. What was sequenced was peripheral blood mononuclear cells. Receptors were obtained from a person aged 18 to 69 in good health.

This clone was picked up many times. The CDR3 is cut off 3 residues early in the read; its end comes from the germline J gene. The rearrangement joins TRBV6-2 or TRBV6-3 to TRBJ2-7; 7 positions agree with TRBD1. The germline V gene has CDR1 MNHEY and CDR2 SVGEGT. J lost 3 bases, V lost 6 bases, and 14 bases had no gene match. The CDR3 consists of 16 residues. The CDR3 protein is CASRLFDWDSRYEQYF. The CDR3 bases that were read are TGTGCCAGCAGACTATTCGATTGGGACAGCCGCTACGAG.

This clone was detected ten times or more. The read finishes 3 residues shy of the CDR3 end, and the germline J gene is used to complete it. This rearrangement joins TRBV2 to TRBJ1-1; D gene uncertain. Germline CDR1 reads SNHLY; CDR2 reads FYNNEI. V was pared by 5 bases and J by 4 bases, with 8 bases between. This CDR3 has 12 amino acids. The CDR3 bases that were read are TGTGCCAGCAGTCTGACACCCACTGAA. It codes for CASSLTPTE. The full CDR3 sequence reads CASSLTPTEAFF.

In its sample, this clone was seen many times. From the germline J gene comes the end of the CDR3, since the read stops 3 residues before it. The chain recombines TRBV2 with TRBJ2-1; D possibly corresponds to TRBD1 (5 bases). V gave up 9 bases and J gave up 5 bases, with 14 bases separating them. Looked up from germline, CDR1 is SNHLY and CDR2 is FYNNEI. CDR3 length equals 13 residues. Partial CDR3 DNA: TGTGCCAGAGGCATTAGGGGCGACAATGAG. It yields the protein CARGIRGDNE. The CDR3 in its entirety is CARGIRGDNEQFF.

This clone was counted at least ten times. The read ends 3 residues early relative to the CDR3; the germline J gene fills the gap. The genes are TRBV28 and TRBJ2-1, with TRBD2 identical over 9 bases. This CDR3 has 18 residues. Germline CDR1 MDHEN, CDR2 SYDVKM. V was pared by 4 bases and J by 4 bases, with 14 bases of the junction left unmatched. The CDR3 is CASSSPEWASGAYNEQFF. Partial CDR3 DNA: TGTGCCAGCAGTTCCCCCGAATGGGCTAGCGGGGCTTACAATGAG.

The table lists this clone with many counts. The sequenced fragment ends 3 residues before the CDR3 boundary, so the rest is inferred from the germline J gene. The chain recombines TRBV2 with TRBJ2-1; 11 bases align to TRBD1. This CDR3 region has 13 residues. V was pared by 6 bases and J by 8 bases, with 3 bases of the junction left unmatched. The germline V gene has CDR1 SNHLY and CDR2 FYNNEI. CDR3: CASRDRGRDEQFF. CDR3 bases read: TGTGCCAGCAGGGACAGGGGGCGAGATGAG. The variable domain in full, with the rest retrieved from reference TRBV2 and TRBJ2-1, is EPEVTQTPSHQVTQMGQEVILRCVPISNHLYFYWYRQILGQKVEFLVSFYNNEISEKSEIFDDQFSVERPDGSNFTLKIRSTKLEDSAMYFCASRDRGRDEQFFGPGTRLTVL.

Ten or more counts support this clone. The missing CDR3 end, 3 residues past where the read stops, is filled in from the germline J gene. V and J are TRBV19 and TRBJ1-6; D gene ambiguous. The germline gives CDR1 LNHDA, CDR2 SQIVND (reference sequence). The CDR3 is made up of 13 amino acids. The germline V and J ends were trimmed by 6 bases and 4 bases, with 7 bases remaining between them. Partial CDR3 DNA: TGTGCCAGTAGGATCAGTTATAATTCACCC. This codes for CASRISYNSP. The full CDR3 is CASRISYNSPLHF.

This clone was counted many times. The DNA read from the CDR3 is TGCGCCAGCAGGGGCAGCTATAACACCGGGGAG. Amino acid sequence: CASRGSYNTGE. In full, the CDR3 reads CASRGSYNTGELFF. This chain connects TRBV5-1 to TRBJ2-2; D ambiguous. The read is 3 residues too short to cover the CDR3 end, so that end is filled in from the germline J gene. V was clipped by 5 bases and J by 2 bases, with 10 bases between them. CDR1 is SGHRS and CDR2 is YFSETQ in the germline V gene. This CDR3 has 14 amino acids.

This clone has at least ten counts. The CDR3 end falls 3 residues outside the read, so it is completed with the germline J gene. The chain recombines TRBV6-1 with TRBJ1-2; 11 bases agree with TRBD1. The germline V gene has CDR1 MNHNS and CDR2 SASEGT. J gave up 2 bases and V 4 bases, and 3 bases lay outside the gene matches. The CDR3 totals 15 residues. The CDR3 spells CASSGTGGSNYGYTF. Incomplete CDR3 DNA: TGTGCCAGCAGTGGGACAGGGGGCTCGAACTATGGC.

Many counts were recorded for this clone. The sequenced fragment ends 3 residues before the CDR3 boundary, so the rest is inferred from the germline J gene. The chain links TRBV18 to TRBJ1-2, with 8 bases aligning to TRBD1. CDR3 length: 13 residues. J was trimmed by 4 bases and V by 7 bases; bases with no gene match: 5. Germline-derived CDR1 and CDR2 are KGHSH and LQKENI. The covered CDR3 bases are TGTGCCAGCTATGACAGGGGTGGCTATGGC. Encoded protein: CASYDRGGYG. The whole CDR3 sequence reads CASYDRGGYGYTF.

This clone was seen many times. The CDR3 end lies 3 residues beyond the end of the read and is filled in from the germline J gene. V usage is TRBV12-3 or TRBV12-4 and J usage is TRBJ1-6; D is unresolved. The CDR3 has 12 residues. V lost 5 bases to trimming and J lost 10 bases, with 9 bases between them. CDR3 DNA, as far as it was read: TGTGCCAGCAGTCCACAGTGGTCACCC. Its translation: CASSPQWSP. In full, the CDR3 reads CASSPQWSPLHF.

This clone was recorded many times. The missing CDR3 end, 3 residues past where the read stops, is filled in from the germline J gene. The rearrangement uses TRBV4-2 and TRBJ2-3; TRBD2 aligns across 10 bases. The trim removed 1 base at V and 1 base at J, leaving 5 bases unmatched. The CDR3 runs to 17 residues. Germline CDR1 LGHNA, CDR2 YNFKEQ. CDR3 DNA (partial): TGTGCCAGCAGCCAAGTATCTCTAGCGGGGGGCACAGATACG. As protein: CASSQVSLAGGTDT. The full CDR3 protein is CASSQVSLAGGTDTQYF.

By share, this clone counts as medium-sized. Coverage ceases 3 residues before the CDR3 finishes, and the germline J gene fills in the end. This chain joins TRBV30 and TRBJ1-3, with 11 nucleotides matching TRBD1. Germline trimming cut 6 bases from V and 3 bases from J; bases unmatched to any gene: 7. Germline V gene data show CDR1 as GTSNPN and CDR2 as SVGIG (reference sequence). CDR3 size: 15 residues. This CDR3 reads CACLRDRGYGNTIYF. Partial CDR3 DNA: TGTGCCTGCCTGAGGGACAGGGGGTATGGAAACACC.